The T cell receptor beta chain described here comes from a study of control samples from healthy donors and cancer patients. V shed 5 bases, J shed 1 base, and the junction held 8 bases outside the gene matches. CDR1 SGHTA and CDR2 FQGTGA come from the germline V gene. This CDR3 region has 17 residues. Here immunoSEQ multiplex PCR was the method, and the copy in TCRdb shows in-frame clones only, minus some. Of about 40,000 clones in the sample, approximately 90% were seen once. The genes are TRBV7-3 and TRBJ2-1; 10 bases map to TRBD2. Sequencing was done on a sample of blood. The TCR originated in a woman aged 45-65 years in good health. The CDR3 region has the DNA TGTGCCAGCAGCCCCCCGGAGCGGGGGGGGTCCTACAATGAGCAGTTCTTC. It is translated as CASSPPERGGSYNEQFF. Looking up the rest from reference TRBV7-3 and TRBJ2-1 gives the full variable domain: GAGVSQTPSNKVTEKGKYVELRCDPISGHTALYWYRQSLGQGPEFLIYFQGTGAADDSGLPNDRFFAVRPEGSVSTLKIQRTERGDSAVYLCASSPPERGGSYNEQFFGPGTRLTVL.